This T cell receptor beta chain was sequenced in a study of blood T cell repertoires in COVID-19. Study background: Specimens from acute and convalescent COVID-19 originated in the United States, Italy and Spain.

This clone has more than one count but fewer than ten. Under the authors' procedure: Reference gene primer amplification yielded estimated nucleated cell counts. The protocol was immunoSEQ multiplex PCR, while the TCRdb copy is restricted to in-frame clones and leaves out a portion. V and J calls and clone size are as listed in that table; D and trimming were resolved from the DNA. The sample has more than 95,000 clones; roughly 87% are singletons. Germline V lookup: CDR1 MNHNY, CDR2 SVGAGI (reference sequence). The V and J ends lost 5 bases and 4 bases, in that order; junction bases with no gene match: 8. The CDR3 has 15 amino acids.

Sequenced sample: peripheral blood. The chain has TRBV6-6 and TRBJ1-2, with 9 bases matching TRBD1. This sequence originates from a man older than 75 with acute or convalescent COVID-19. CDR3 amino acids: CASSTQGAAVYGYTF. Here the CDR3 DNA reads TGTGCCAGCAGTACACAGGGGGCAGCAGTCTATGGCTACACCTTC.